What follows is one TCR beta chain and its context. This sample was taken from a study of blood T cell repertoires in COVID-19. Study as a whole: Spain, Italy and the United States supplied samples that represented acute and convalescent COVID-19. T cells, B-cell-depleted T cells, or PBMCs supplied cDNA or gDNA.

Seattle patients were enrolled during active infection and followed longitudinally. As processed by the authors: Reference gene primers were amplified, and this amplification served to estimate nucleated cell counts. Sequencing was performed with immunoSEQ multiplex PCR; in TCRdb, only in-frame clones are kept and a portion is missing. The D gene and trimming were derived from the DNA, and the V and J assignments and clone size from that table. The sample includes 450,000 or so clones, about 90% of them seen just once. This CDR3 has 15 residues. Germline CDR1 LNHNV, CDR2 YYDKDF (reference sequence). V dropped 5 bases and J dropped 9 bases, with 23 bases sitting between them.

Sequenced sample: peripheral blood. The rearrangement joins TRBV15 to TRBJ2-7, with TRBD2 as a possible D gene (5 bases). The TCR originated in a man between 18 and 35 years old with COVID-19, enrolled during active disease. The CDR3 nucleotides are TGTGCCACCAGCCCCTCGGCTAGCTCACTTCTCGTGCAGTACTTC. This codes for CATSPSASSLLVQYF.